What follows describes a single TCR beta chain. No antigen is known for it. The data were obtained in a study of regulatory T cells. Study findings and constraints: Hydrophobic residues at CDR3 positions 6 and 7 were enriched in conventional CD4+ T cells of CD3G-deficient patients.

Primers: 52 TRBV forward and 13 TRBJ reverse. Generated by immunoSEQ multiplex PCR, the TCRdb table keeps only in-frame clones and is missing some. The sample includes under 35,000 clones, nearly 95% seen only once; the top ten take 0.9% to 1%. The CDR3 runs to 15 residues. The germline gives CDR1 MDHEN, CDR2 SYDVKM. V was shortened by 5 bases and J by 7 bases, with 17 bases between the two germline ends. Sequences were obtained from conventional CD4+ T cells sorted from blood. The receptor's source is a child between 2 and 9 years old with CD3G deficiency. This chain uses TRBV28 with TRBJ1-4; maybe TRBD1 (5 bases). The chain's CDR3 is CASSPFDRGAEKLFF. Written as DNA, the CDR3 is TGTGCCAGCAGTCCGTTCGACAGAGGAGCTGAAAAACTGTTTTTT.